The rows below give T cell receptor beta chains drawn from one sample of a study of shared clonotypes between healthy human individuals. Repertoires were generated with immunoSEQ multiplex PCR, while TCRdb's copy carries only in-frame clones and drops some. Seen here are some 1.4 million clones, 95% to 97% observed once, and the top ten hold approximately 1.1%. Material: naive CD4+ T cells sorted from blood. These receptors were collected from a young man in good health. The CDR3 runs from the conserved cysteine through the conserved F or W.

j_call | v_call | cdr3_aa
TRBJ1-2 | TRBV4-3 | CASSQVLGTGRNYGYTF
TRBJ2-7 | TRBV28 | CASSLMGSYEQYF
TRBJ2-2 | TRBV11-3 | CASSSGQDGELFF
TRBJ2-7 | TRBV5-1 | CASSLSSGFNYEQYF
TRBJ2-1 | TRBV7-2 | CASSLSPGNNEQFF
TRBJ2-3 | TRBV10-3 | CATSGEGDSDTQYF
TRBJ1-1 | TRBV19 | CASSIPGSNTEAFF
TRBJ2-3 | TRBV4-1 | CASSQVFPKFGAGVSGTDTQYF
TRBJ1-4 | TRBV6-1 | CASTRRGSGEKLFF
TRBJ2-1 | TRBV5-1 | CASSLEAGTYNEQFF
TRBJ2-5 | TRBV29-1 | CSVERQGRETQYF
TRBJ1-2 | TRBV19 | CASSTKKGPRANGYTF
TRBJ2-7 | TRBV5-4 | CASSLPSRPSSYEQYF
TRBJ2-7 | TRBV11-2 | CASSAPSGNGQYF